These 18 T cell receptor beta chains share one sample of origin, sequenced in a study of T cells after yellow fever vaccination. A single record per CDR3 protein comes from TCRdb applying MiXCR to the 5' RACE reads. The data hold some 54,000 distinct CDR3 sequences, with 6.6% observed a single time. The sequenced sample was CD8+ T cells not binding an NS4B(214-222) dextramer, sorted from PBMCs, obtained about 49 days after the first yellow fever vaccination. These receptors all stem from a man aged 18 to 35 who received the YFV17D yellow fever vaccine.

The sample holds many counts of this clonotype. This chain links TRBV4-3 with TRBJ1-3, with TRBD1 matching 7 bases. The CDR3 runs 15 residues. Germline lookup yields CDR1 LGHNA and CDR2 YSLEER. Trimming cost V 4 bases and J 6 bases; bases outside gene matches: 9. The CDR3 bases are TGCGCCAGCAGCCCCTTCGACAGGGAGGCAAACACCATATATTTT. Its translation: CASSPFDREANTIYF.

The CDR3 sequence: CSVPLTTGFYEQYV. CDR3 sequence (DNA): TGCAGCGTTCCCCTGACGACGGGATTCTACGAGCAGTACGTC. The J gene is TRBJ2-7, the V gene TRBV29-1, with a possible D match to TRBD2 (5 bases). CDR1 and CDR2 (germline): SQVTM, ANQGSEA. V lost 5 bases, J lost 3 bases, and 17 bases lay in between. This CDR3 spans 14 amino acids.

This clonotype has at least ten counts. This chain connects TRBV27 to TRBJ2-5, with 11 bases fitting TRBD2. Germline-derived CDR1 and CDR2 are MNHEY and SMNVEV (reference sequence). CDR3 size: 14 residues. V was pared by 6 bases and J by 8 bases, with 8 bases of the junction left unmatched. CDR3 in DNA: TGTGCCAGCAGAGGACTAGCGGGTTCGCCAACCCAGTACTTC. This gives the protein CASRGLAGSPTQYF.

This clonotype was counted many times. This sequence joins TRBV12-3 or TRBV12-4 and TRBJ2-1, with D possibly matching TRBD1 (6 bases). With 8 bases removed from V and 3 bases from J, the gap between germline ends came to 20 bases. There are 16 residues in the CDR3. This CDR3 reads CASLAADRSLYNEQFF. The CDR3 DNA reads TGTGCCAGCCTTGCCGCGGACAGATCGCTCTACAATGAGCAGTTCTTC.

This clonotype was observed many times. The chain carries TRBV29-1 and TRBJ2-4, with D perhaps matching TRBD1 or TRBD2 (5 bases each). The CDR3 has 16 amino acids. Germline assignment: CDR1 SQVTM and CDR2 ANQGSEA. Trimming stripped 0 bases from V and 0 bases from J, with 12 bases between. CDR3 in DNA: TGCAGCGTTGAAGATAGGGGACGGCGAGCCAAAAACATTCAGTACTTC. Residues: CSVEDRGRRAKNIQYF.

This clonotype has a count of ten or more. The rearrangement joins TRBV7-8 to TRBJ1-5; D gene unclear. Looked up from germline, CDR1 is SGHVS and CDR2 is FQNEAQ. CDR3 length: 14 residues. V was clipped by 4 bases and J by 7 bases, with 14 bases between them. This CDR3 reads CASSSTEMGQPQHF. CDR3 sequence (DNA): TGTGCCAGCAGCTCAACCGAGATGGGACAGCCCCAGCATTTT.

This clonotype was seen repeatedly, ten times or more. The chain has TRBV5-1 and TRBJ2-1; 9 bases match TRBD1. Germline V CDR1 and CDR2: SGHRS, YFSETQ. This CDR3 has 15 amino acids. Trimming cost V 5 bases and J 5 bases; bases outside gene matches: 8. CDR3 DNA: TGCGCCAGCAGGGCGGGACAGGGAGTCCACAATGAGCAGTTCTTC. Its translation: CASRAGQGVHNEQFF.

The chain uses TRBV4-2 and TRBJ2-2; TRBD1 or TRBD2 may be the D gene (5 bases each). The germline V gene has CDR1 LGHNA and CDR2 YNFKEQ. There are 15 residues in the CDR3. Trimming stripped 5 bases from V and 6 bases from J, with 16 bases between. The CDR3 reads CASSYRGFNAGELFF. CDR3 DNA: TGTGCCAGCAGCTATCGGGGCTTTAACGCCGGGGAGCTGTTTTTT.

This clonotype has more than one count but fewer than ten. Here the CDR3 DNA reads TGTGCCAGCAGCTTGGAGCAGAACTCCTACAATGAGCAGTTCTTC. This sequence encodes CASSLEQNSYNEQFF. The gene calls are TRBV5-4 and TRBJ2-1, with D unresolved. Germline lookup yields CDR1 SGHNT and CDR2 YYREEE (reference sequence). V was pared by 0 bases and J by 0 bases, with 7 bases between. CDR3 length: 15 amino acids.

This clonotype was picked up many times. The chain uses TRBV6-1 and TRBJ2-1, with TRBD2 matching over 8 bases. There are 15 residues in the CDR3. Germline CDR1 MNHNS, CDR2 SASEGT. V shed 5 bases and J 7 bases; nucleotides not matched to a gene: 10. The CDR3 spells CASSQGTSRGNEQFF. For the CDR3, the DNA is TGTGCCAGCAGTCAAGGGACTAGTCGAGGGAATGAGCAGTTCTTC.

The V call is TRBV15, the J call TRBJ2-3; TRBD2 aligns across 9 bases. The V segment lost 0 bases and the J segment 0 bases; nucleotides outside the gene matches: 7. Per the germline V gene, CDR1 is LNHNV and CDR2 is YYDKDF (reference sequence). The CDR3 has 18 amino acids. The CDR3 DNA is TGTGCCACCAGCAGAGATATTTTGACTAGCGGTAGCACAGATACGCAGTATTTT. Protein sequence: CATSRDILTSGSTDTQYF.

This clonotype appeared many times. This CDR3 reads CASSRTAPGKAFF. The CDR3 nucleotides read TGTGCCAGCAGTCGGACAGCCCCGGGGAAAGCTTTCTTT. This sequence joins TRBV28 and TRBJ1-1, with D tentatively TRBD1 (6 bases). The CDR3 runs to 13 residues. The V end was cut by 5 bases, the J end by 9 bases, with 16 bases between. Germline V gene lookup returns CDR1 MDHEN and CDR2 SYDVKM.

This clonotype was counted ten times or more. This CDR3 reads CAISVPRLSNQPQHF. The CDR3 nucleotides read TGTGCCATCAGTGTCCCAAGGCTTAGCAATCAGCCCCAGCATTTT. The chain has TRBV10-3 and TRBJ1-5, with no clear D. There are 15 residues in the CDR3. CDR1 and CDR2 from the germline V gene are ENHRY and SYGVKD. V gave up 4 bases and J gave up 0 bases, with 10 bases separating them.

This clonotype was picked up many times. CDR3 residues: CASSERAGRPNEQFF. As DNA, the CDR3 is TGTGCCAGCAGCGAAAGGGCGGGACGCCCCAATGAGCAGTTCTTC. The V call is TRBV28, the J call TRBJ2-1; weak D call: TRBD2 (6 bases). This CDR3 has 15 residues. V was pared by 6 bases and J by 6 bases, with 18 bases between. Germline CDR1 is MDHEN and CDR2 is SYDVKM.

The rearrangement links TRBV7-9 to TRBJ2-1; a possible D gene is TRBD1 (6 bases). V lost 4 bases and J 12 bases, leaving 10 bases between the germline ends. The CDR3 is made up of 11 amino acids. The V gene's germline CDR1 is SEHNR and CDR2 FQNEAQ (reference sequence). The CDR3, as DNA: TGTGCCAGCAGCTCAGGGGTTGGGCAGTTCTTC. Its protein product is CASSSGVGQFF.

This clonotype was recorded many times. The chain links TRBV15 to TRBJ2-1, with 8 bases matching TRBD2. Per germline, CDR1 LNHNV and CDR2 YYDKDF (reference sequence). Trimming removed 0 bases from V and 10 bases from J; junction bases left unmatched: 14. This CDR3 is 17 amino acids long. The DNA of the CDR3 is TGTGCCACCAGCAGAGATCGCACTACTAGCGGCGGAGGAGAGCAGTTCTTC. This translates into CATSRDRTTSGGGEQFF.

This rearrangement joins TRBV9 to TRBJ2-7; D remains unclear. The germline V and J ends were trimmed by 4 bases and 5 bases, with 16 bases remaining between them. CDR1 is SGDLS and CDR2 is YYNGEE in the germline V gene. The length of the CDR3 is 14 residues. CDR3 sequence: CASSPLRQNDEQYF. CDR3 DNA: TGTGCCAGCAGCCCCCTTCGGCAAAACGACGAGCAGTACTTC. Filled out from reference TRBV9 and TRBJ2-7, the complete variable domain reads DSGVTQTPKHLITATGQRVTLRCSPRSGDLSVYWYQQSLDQGLQFLIQYYNGEERAKGNILERFSAQQFPDLHSELNLSSLELGDSALYFCASSPLRQNDEQYFGPGTRLTVT.

This clonotype was counted ten times or more. The rearrangement uses TRBV11-1 and TRBJ2-4; 16 nucleotides match TRBD2. The trim removed 6 bases at V and 0 bases at J, leaving 8 bases unmatched. The germline V gene has CDR1 SGHAT and CDR2 FQDESV (reference sequence). This CDR3 is 19 amino acids long. The CDR3 nucleotides read TGTGCCAGCAGTACCACGGGACTAGCGGGGGGGCTAGCCAAAAACATTCAGTACTTC. It specifies CASSTTGLAGGLAKNIQYF.